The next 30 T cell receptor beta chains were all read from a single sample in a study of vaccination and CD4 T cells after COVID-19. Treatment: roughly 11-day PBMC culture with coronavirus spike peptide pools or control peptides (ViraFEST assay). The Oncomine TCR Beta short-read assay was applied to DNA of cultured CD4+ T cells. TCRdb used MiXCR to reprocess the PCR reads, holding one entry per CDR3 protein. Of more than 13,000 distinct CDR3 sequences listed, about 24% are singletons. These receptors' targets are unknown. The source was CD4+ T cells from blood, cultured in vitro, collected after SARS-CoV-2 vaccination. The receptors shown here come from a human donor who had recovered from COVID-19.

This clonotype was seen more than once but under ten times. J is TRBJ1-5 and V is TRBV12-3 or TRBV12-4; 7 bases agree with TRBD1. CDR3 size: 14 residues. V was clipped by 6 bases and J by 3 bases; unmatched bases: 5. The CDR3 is CASSRGQINQPQHF. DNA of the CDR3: TGTGCCAGCAGCCGGGGACAGATCAATCAGCCCCAGCATTTT.

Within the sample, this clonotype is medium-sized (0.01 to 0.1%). The CDR3 protein is CASSKVRRYTDTQYF. CDR3 coding DNA: TGTGCCAGCAGCAAAGTTAGGAGGTACACAGATACGCAGTATTTT. This chain connects TRBV21-1 to TRBJ2-3; the tabulated D call, TRBD2, remains unverified against the DNA. TRBV21-1 is a documented pseudogene. CDR3 length equals 15 residues.

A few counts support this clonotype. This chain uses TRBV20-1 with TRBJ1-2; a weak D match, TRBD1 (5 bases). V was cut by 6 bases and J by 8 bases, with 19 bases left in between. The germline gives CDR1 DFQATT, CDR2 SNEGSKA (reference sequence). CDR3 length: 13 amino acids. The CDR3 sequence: CSAMAGPTPGYTF. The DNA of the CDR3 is TGCAGTGCCATGGCGGGACCCACCCCGGGCTACACCTTC.

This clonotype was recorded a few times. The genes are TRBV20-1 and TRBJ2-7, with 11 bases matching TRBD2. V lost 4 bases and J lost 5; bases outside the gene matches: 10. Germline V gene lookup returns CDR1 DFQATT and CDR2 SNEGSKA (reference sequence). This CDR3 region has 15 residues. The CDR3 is CSAIRLTSGSHEQYF. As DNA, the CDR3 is TGCAGTGCTATCCGCCTTACTAGCGGGAGCCACGAGCAGTACTTC.

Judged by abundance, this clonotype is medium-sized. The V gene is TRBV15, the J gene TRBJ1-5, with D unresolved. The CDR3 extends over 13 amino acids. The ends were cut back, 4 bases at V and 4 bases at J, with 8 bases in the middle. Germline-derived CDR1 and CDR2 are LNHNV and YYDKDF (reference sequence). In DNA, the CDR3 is TGTGCCACCAGCACGGAGGGTAATCAGCCCCAGCATTTT. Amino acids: CATSTEGNQPQHF.

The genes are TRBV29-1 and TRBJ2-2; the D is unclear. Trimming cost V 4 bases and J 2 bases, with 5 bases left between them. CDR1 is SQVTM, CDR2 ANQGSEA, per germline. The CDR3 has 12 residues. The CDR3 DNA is TGCAGCGTTGGACATAACACCGGGGAGCTGTTTTTT. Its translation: CSVGHNTGELFF.

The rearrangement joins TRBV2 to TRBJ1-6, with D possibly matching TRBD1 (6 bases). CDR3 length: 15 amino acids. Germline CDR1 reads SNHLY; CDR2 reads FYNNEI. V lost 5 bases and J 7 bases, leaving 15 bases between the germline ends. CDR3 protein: CASSWDINQNSPLHF. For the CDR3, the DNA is TGTGCCAGCAGTTGGGACATCAATCAGAATTCACCCCTCCACTTT.

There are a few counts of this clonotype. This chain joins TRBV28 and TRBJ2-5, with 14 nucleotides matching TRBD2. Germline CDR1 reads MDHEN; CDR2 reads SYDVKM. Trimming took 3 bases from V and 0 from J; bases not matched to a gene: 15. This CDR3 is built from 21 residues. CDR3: CASSFPRSGTSGSLNQETQYF. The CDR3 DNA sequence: TGTGCCAGCAGTTTCCCGCGATCCGGGACTAGCGGGAGCCTTAACCAAGAGACCCAGTACTTC.

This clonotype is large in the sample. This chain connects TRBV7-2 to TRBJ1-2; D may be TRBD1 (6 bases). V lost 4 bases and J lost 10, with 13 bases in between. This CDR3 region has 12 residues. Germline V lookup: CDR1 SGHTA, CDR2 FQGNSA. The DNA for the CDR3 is TGTGCCAGCAGCTCCTATAGGGGGGACTACACCTTC. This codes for CASSSYRGDYTF.

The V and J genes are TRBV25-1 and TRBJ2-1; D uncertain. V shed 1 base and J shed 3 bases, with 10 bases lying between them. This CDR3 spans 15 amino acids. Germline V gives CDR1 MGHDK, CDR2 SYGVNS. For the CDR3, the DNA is TGTGCCAGCAGTGAATCCTGGGGTAACTACAATGAGCAGTTCTTC. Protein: CASSESWGNYNEQFF.

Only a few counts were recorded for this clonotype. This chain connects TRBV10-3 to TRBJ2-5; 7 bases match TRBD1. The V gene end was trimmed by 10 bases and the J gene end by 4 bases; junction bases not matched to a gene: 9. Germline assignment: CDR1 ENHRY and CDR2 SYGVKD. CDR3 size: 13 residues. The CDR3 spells CATEDRFGETQYF. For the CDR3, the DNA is TGTGCCACCGAGGACAGGTTTGGAGAGACCCAGTACTTC.

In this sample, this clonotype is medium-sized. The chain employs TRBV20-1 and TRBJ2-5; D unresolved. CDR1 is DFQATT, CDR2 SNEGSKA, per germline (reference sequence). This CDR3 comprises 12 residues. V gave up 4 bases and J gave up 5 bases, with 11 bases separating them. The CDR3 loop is CSAKTMGETQYF. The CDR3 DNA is TGCAGTGCTAAAACGATGGGGGAGACCCAGTACTTC.

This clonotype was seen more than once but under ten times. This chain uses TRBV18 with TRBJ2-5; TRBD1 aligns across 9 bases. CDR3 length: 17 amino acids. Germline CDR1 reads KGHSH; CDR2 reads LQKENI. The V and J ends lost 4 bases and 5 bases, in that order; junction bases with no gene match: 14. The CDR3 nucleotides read TGTGCCAGCTCACTCTGGACAGGGGAGATTGGCGTGGAGACCCAGTACTTC. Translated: CASSLWTGEIGVETQYF.

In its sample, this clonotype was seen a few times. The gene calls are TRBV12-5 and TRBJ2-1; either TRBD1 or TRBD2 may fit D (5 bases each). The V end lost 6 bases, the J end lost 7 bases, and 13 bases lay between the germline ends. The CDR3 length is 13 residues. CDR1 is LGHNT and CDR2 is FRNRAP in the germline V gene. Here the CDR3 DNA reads TGTGCTAGTGGACTGGGACCTACAAATGAGCAGTTCTTC. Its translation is CASGLGPTNEQFF.

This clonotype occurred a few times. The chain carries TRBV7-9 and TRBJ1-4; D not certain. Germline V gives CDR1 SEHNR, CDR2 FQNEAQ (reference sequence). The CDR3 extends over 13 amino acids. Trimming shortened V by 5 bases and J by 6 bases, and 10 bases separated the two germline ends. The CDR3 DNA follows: TGTGCCAGCAGCACAGTAGTGGATGAAAAACTGTTTTTT. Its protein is CASSTVVDEKLFF.

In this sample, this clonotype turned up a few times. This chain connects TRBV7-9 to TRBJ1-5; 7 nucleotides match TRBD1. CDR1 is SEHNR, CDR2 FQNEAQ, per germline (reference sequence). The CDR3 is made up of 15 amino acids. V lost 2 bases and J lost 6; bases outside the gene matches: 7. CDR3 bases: TGTGCCAGCAGCTTACAGGGGGGCGTAGGTCAGCCCCAGCATTTT. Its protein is CASSLQGGVGQPQHF.

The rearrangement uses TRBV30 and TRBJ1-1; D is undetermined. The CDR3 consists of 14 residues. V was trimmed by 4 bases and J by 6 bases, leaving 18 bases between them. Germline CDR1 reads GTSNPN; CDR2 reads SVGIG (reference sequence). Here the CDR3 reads CAWILPWRSSEAFF. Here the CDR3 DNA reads TGTGCCTGGATCCTACCTTGGCGGTCCTCTGAAGCTTTCTTT.

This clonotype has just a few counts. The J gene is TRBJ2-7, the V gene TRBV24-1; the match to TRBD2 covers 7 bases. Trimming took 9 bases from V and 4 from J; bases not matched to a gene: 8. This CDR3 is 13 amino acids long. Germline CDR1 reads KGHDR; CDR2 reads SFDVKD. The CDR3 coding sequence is TGTGCCACCGGGGGGGACCTGGGGTACGAGCAGTACTTC. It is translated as CATGGDLGYEQYF.

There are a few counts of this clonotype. This CDR3 reads CATGWGELGTDTQYF. CDR3 nucleotide sequence: TGTGCCACCGGATGGGGGGAGTTGGGCACAGATACGCAGTATTTT. This chain joins TRBV15 and TRBJ2-3, with D perhaps matching TRBD2 (6 bases). Trimming left V 8 bases short and J 1 base short, with 16 bases between. Germline-derived CDR1 and CDR2 are LNHNV and YYDKDF (reference sequence). The CDR3 is made up of 15 amino acids.

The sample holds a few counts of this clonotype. CDR3 sequence reads: CARSSTGDYTF. The CDR3 coding sequence is TGTGCCAGAAGCTCTACAGGGGACTACACCTTC. V and J are TRBV5-3 and TRBJ1-2, with TRBD1 matching over 7 bases. TRBV5-3 belongs to the ORF category, with a function that is uncertain. CDR3 length: 11 residues. Unmatched junction bases numbered 3, after V lost 3 bases and J lost 10 bases.

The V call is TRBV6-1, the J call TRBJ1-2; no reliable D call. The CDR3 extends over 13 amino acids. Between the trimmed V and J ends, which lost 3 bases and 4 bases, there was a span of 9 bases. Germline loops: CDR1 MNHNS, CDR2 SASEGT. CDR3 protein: CASSENIGYGYTF. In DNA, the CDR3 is TGTGCCAGCAGTGAGAATATCGGCTATGGCTACACCTTC.

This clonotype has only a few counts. CDR3 sequence reads: CASSIPANYGYTF. The CDR3 DNA follows: TGTGCCAGCAGCATTCCGGCAAACTATGGCTACACCTTC. The chain employs TRBV6-1 and TRBJ1-2, with D unclear. From germline, CDR1 is MNHNS and CDR2 SASEGT. Trimming cost V 6 bases and J 2 bases, with 10 bases left between them. CDR3 length: 13 residues.

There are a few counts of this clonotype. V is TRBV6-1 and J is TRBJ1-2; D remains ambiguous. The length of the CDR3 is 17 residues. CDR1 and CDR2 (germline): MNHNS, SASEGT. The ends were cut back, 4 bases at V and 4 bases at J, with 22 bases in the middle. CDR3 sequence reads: CASSVFRAPASTYGYTF. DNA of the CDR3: TGTGCCAGCAGTGTTTTCCGGGCCCCGGCCTCCACCTATGGCTACACCTTC.

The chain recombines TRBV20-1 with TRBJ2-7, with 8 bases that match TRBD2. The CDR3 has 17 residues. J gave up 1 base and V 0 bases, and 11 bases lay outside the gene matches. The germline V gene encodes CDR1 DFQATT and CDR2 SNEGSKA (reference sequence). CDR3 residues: CSARDPGQSGGSYEQYF. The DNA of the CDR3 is TGCAGTGCTAGAGATCCCGGTCAGAGCGGGGGTTCCTACGAGCAGTACTTC.

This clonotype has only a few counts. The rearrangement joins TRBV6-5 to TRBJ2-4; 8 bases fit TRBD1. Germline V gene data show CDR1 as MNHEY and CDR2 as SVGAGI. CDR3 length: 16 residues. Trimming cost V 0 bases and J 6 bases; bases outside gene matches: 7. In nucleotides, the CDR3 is TGTGCCAGCAGTTACTCGCAGACAGGGGCGGGAAACATTCAGTACTTC. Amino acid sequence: CASSYSQTGAGNIQYF.

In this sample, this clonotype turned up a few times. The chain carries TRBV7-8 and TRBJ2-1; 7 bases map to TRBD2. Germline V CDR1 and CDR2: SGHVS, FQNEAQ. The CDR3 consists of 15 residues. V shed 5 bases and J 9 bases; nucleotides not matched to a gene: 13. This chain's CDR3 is CASSIRDYQVSEQFF. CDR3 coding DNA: TGTGCCAGCAGCATCCGGGACTACCAAGTCAGTGAGCAGTTCTTC.

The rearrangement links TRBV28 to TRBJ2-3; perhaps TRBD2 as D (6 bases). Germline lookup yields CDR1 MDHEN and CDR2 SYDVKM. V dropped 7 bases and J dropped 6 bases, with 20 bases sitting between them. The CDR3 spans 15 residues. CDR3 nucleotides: TGTGCCAGCACCCCCCGGGCGTCAGGGAGGGATACGCAGTATTTT. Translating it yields CASTPRASGRDTQYF.

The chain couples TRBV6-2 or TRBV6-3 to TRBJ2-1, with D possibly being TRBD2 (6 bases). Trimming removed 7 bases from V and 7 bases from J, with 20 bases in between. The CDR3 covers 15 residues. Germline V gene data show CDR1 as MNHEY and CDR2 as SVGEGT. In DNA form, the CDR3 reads TGTGCCAGCAACCAACTTAGCGGCTTGAGAAATGAGCAGTTCTTC. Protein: CASNQLSGLRNEQFF.

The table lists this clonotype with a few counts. The CDR3 DNA is TGTGCCAGCAGCTTGACGGGACTTACGGCCTACGAGCAGTACTTC. Translating gives CASSLTGLTAYEQYF. The V gene is TRBV7-9, the J gene TRBJ2-7; possible D gene TRBD2, 6 bases. Germline values: CDR1 SEHNR, CDR2 FQNEAQ (reference sequence). V was shortened by 3 bases and J by 2 bases, with 14 bases between the two germline ends. This CDR3 is 15 amino acids long.

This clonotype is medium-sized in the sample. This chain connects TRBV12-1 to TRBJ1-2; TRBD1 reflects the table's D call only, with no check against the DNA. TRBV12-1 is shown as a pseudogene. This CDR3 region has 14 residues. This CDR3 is CASSHRGPNYGYTF. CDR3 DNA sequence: TGTGCCAGCAGTCACAGGGGGCCAAACTATGGCTACACCTTC.